This record looks at one TCR beta chain sequence and its context. Its target is not known. V gave up 2 bases and J gave up 5 bases; unmatched junction bases: 6. The germline V gene has CDR1 SEHNR and CDR2 FQNEAQ (reference sequence). CDR3 length: 16 amino acids. These data are taken from a study of T-cell memory formation after mild COVID-19. Overall study context: There were largely donor-specific TCR clusters.

TCRdb re-analysed the 5' RACE reads in MiXCR, keeping a single row per CDR3 protein. The sample yields a few hundred thousand distinct CDR3 sequences, more than 15% seen once. Study-level findings and limits: The main location of contracting CD4+ clones was CM and EM, and that of contracting CD8+ clones was EMRA. The study found balanced CD4/CD8 in clones contracting day 15 to 85 and a CD4+ lean in later expanders.

The sequence was collected from a young man who had mild COVID-19 (a few samples of this study predate the infection). Cell type and time point are not known. The sample was PBMCs or a T cell subset sorted from them (not recorded which). J is TRBJ2-5 and V is TRBV7-9; TRBD1 matches at 12 bases. CDR3 residues: CASSLLRDRGHETQYF. CDR3 DNA: TGTGCCAGCAGCTTACTACGGGACAGGGGGCACGAGACCCAGTACTTC. The full variable domain, in which reference TRBV7-9 and TRBJ2-5 provide the parts outside the CDR3, is DTGVSQNPRHKITKRGQNVTFRCDPISEHNRLYWYRQTLGQGPEFLTYFQNEAQLEKSRLLSDRFSAERPKGSFSTLEIQRTEQGDSAMYLCASSLLRDRGHETQYFGPGTRLLVL.